This T cell receptor (beta chain) derives from a study of CD8 T cells in ankylosing spondylitis. Points from the study as a whole: Disease-linked clones bore a CD8+ phenotype, appearing relatively rarely in peripheral blood. Seemingly characteristic of ankylosing spondylitis blood was a TCR beta motif consisting of 7 or 8 highly homologous variants. Disease-linked clones were reportedly significantly enriched in matched ankylosing spondylitis synovial fluid.

Each TCR beta library was made by quantitative 5'-RACE that incorporated molecular barcodes. Using its own MiXCR run on the 5' RACE reads, TCRdb lists one record per CDR3 protein. This sample yields about 360,000 distinct CDR3 sequences, of which 20% are seen a single time; around 13% belongs to the top ten. This clonotype was picked up a small number of times. The antigen remains unidentified. With 3 bases clipped from V and 3 bases from J, the junction kept 7 bases outside the gene matches. Germline CDR1 LGHNA, CDR2 YNFKEQ. CDR3 length: 17 amino acids. The V gene is TRBV4-2, the J gene TRBJ2-1; the match to TRBD2 covers 11 bases. The source of this sequence is a male donor with ankylosing spondylitis or in good health (not recorded which). The sequencing sample was made of blood, either unsorted or a sorted T cell fraction (not recorded which). CDR3 amino acids: CASSQVAGGILYNEQFF. CDR3 coding DNA: TGTGCCAGCAGCCAGGTAGCGGGGGGGATACTCTACAATGAGCAGTTCTTC.